This is a list of T cell receptor beta chains from one sample in a study of metastatic and nonmetastatic thyroid tumors. With MiXCR, TCRdb reprocessed the PCR reads. Of fewer than 35,000 clones in the sample, more than 10% are singletons; the top ten hold about a sixth. Sequenced sample: blood. Source of these receptors: a female donor with papillary thyroid cancer or a benign thyroid nodule (not recorded which). Some clones in this sample may be carry-over from other donors' samples. Both conserved end residues are part of each CDR3. Each record gives: D gene, J gene, V gene, CDR3 protein. A D gene is named only where the DNA matches it firmly.

d_gene: NA; j_gene: TRBJ1-1; v_gene: TRBV10-2; CDR3aa: CASVVDGQTNTEAFF
d_gene: TRBD2; j_gene: TRBJ2-1; v_gene: TRBV3-1; CDR3aa: CASSQEGGSSGRNEQFF
d_gene: NA; j_gene: TRBJ2-7; v_gene: TRBV10-2; CDR3aa: CASSPYGYEQYF
d_gene: NA; j_gene: TRBJ1-4; v_gene: TRBV6-5; CDR3aa: CASSYSVVREKLFF
d_gene: NA; j_gene: TRBJ2-1; v_gene: TRBV11-2; CDR3aa: CASSLASLDGHEQFF
d_gene: NA; j_gene: TRBJ2-1; v_gene: TRBV4-1; CDR3aa: CASSQARGGLARGEQFF
d_gene: NA; j_gene: TRBJ1-3; v_gene: TRBV10-3; CDR3aa: CAISVREAPGNTIYF
d_gene: NA; j_gene: TRBJ1-5; v_gene: TRBV19; CDR3aa: CASSMVGLDQPQHF
d_gene: NA; j_gene: TRBJ1-1; v_gene: TRBV5-1; CDR3aa: CASSLYVPAMNTEAFF
d_gene: TRBD2; j_gene: TRBJ2-2; v_gene: TRBV10-1; CDR3aa: CASSHASGRRGTGELFF
d_gene: NA; j_gene: TRBJ2-1; v_gene: TRBV5-6; CDR3aa: CASSRRVEQFF
d_gene: TRBD2; j_gene: TRBJ2-4; v_gene: TRBV6-2/TRBV6-3; CDR3aa: CASSYQREGRVAKNIQYF
d_gene: TRBD1; j_gene: TRBJ1-1; v_gene: TRBV7-3; CDR3aa: CASRGRGTEAFF
d_gene: TRBD1; j_gene: TRBJ2-2; v_gene: TRBV20-1; CDR3aa: CSARGRGQAGELFF
d_gene: NA; j_gene: TRBJ2-7; v_gene: TRBV20-1; CDR3aa: CSARTGGRDEQYF
d_gene: NA; j_gene: TRBJ2-5; v_gene: TRBV11-3; CDR3aa: CASSYKYVGYPGKETQYF
d_gene: NA; j_gene: TRBJ2-7; v_gene: TRBV2; CDR3aa: CASSQGTHYEQYF
d_gene: NA; j_gene: TRBJ1-1; v_gene: TRBV4-1; CDR3aa: CASSSATEAFF
d_gene: TRBD1; j_gene: TRBJ2-5; v_gene: TRBV24-1; CDR3aa: CATSDDRDRRGETQYF
d_gene: TRBD2; j_gene: TRBJ2-1; v_gene: TRBV20-1; CDR3aa: CSAPPASGAYNEQFF
d_gene: NA; j_gene: TRBJ1-2; v_gene: TRBV5-5; CDR3aa: CASSLGGLGIGYTF
d_gene: NA; j_gene: TRBJ2-1; v_gene: TRBV4-3; CDR3aa: CASSQEGPLREQFF
d_gene: NA; j_gene: TRBJ2-7; v_gene: TRBV30; CDR3aa: CAWERGWQSTSEQYF
d_gene: NA; j_gene: TRBJ2-1; v_gene: TRBV24-1; CDR3aa: CATSDVQTYNEQFF
d_gene: NA; j_gene: TRBJ2-2; v_gene: TRBV11-2; CDR3aa: CASRRGGNTGELFF
d_gene: NA; j_gene: TRBJ1-2; v_gene: TRBV12-3/TRBV12-4; CDR3aa: CASSSYNYGYTF
d_gene: TRBD1; j_gene: TRBJ1-2; v_gene: TRBV20-1; CDR3aa: CSARDSRGVYGYTF
d_gene: TRBD2; j_gene: TRBJ2-1; v_gene: TRBV20-1; CDR3aa: CSASGTSGPYNEQFF
d_gene: TRBD1; j_gene: TRBJ2-1; v_gene: TRBV9; CDR3aa: CASSPRTGVGNEQFF
d_gene: NA; j_gene: TRBJ2-3; v_gene: TRBV24-1; CDR3aa: CATSYGRPTDTQYF
d_gene: TRBD2; j_gene: TRBJ2-1; v_gene: TRBV6-1; CDR3aa: CASRREGVTGNEQFF
d_gene: NA; j_gene: TRBJ2-4; v_gene: TRBV28; CDR3aa: CASSLPGTANNIQYF
d_gene: NA; j_gene: TRBJ1-6; v_gene: TRBV6-1; CDR3aa: CASGSEQGGGSPLHF